This TCR beta chain was profiled in a study of OX40 agonist ivuxolimab in advanced cancers. CDR1 is SGDLS, CDR2 YYNGEE, per germline. This CDR3 comprises 15 residues. Trimming left V 0 bases short and J 0 bases short, with 7 bases between. TCRdb keeps only in-frame clones here, not all; method: immunoSEQ multiplex PCR. The repertoire has roughly 64,000 clones, around 80% of them found once; the top ten carry roughly 4.9%. The chain combines TRBV9 with TRBJ1-5; D is ambiguous. The specimen comprised CD4+ or CD8+ T cells sorted from blood, sampled in a trial of the OX40 agonist ivuxolimab. The clonotype comes from an adult with an advanced solid tumor such as melanoma, head and neck, liver or kidney cancer. The CDR3 region is CASSVGHGSNQPQHF. CDR3 DNA: TGTGCCAGCAGCGTAGGTCACGGTAGCAATCAGCCCCAGCATTTT.